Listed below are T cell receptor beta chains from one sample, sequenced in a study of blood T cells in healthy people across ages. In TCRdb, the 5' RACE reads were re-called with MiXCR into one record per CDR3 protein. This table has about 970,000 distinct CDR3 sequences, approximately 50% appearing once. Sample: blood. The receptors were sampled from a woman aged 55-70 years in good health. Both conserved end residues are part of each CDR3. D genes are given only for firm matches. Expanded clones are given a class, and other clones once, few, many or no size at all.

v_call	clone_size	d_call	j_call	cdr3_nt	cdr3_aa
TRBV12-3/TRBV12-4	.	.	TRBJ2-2	TGTGCCAGCAGTTTACTTATGGCGGCGAACACCGGGGAGCTGTTTTTT	CASSLLMAANTGELFF
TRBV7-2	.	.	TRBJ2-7	TGTGCCAGCAGCTTAGTTCTGGTCAGTTCCTACGAGCAGTACTTC	CASSLVLVSSYEQYF
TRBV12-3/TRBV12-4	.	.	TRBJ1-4	TGTGCCAGCAGTCGAAACAAGCCTCCTAATGAAAAACTGTTTTTT	CASSRNKPPNEKLFF
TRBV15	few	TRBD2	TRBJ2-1	TGTGCCACCAGCAGAGAAGGGCTCCGGGACATTGGGACTAGCCCCCATTATGAGCAGTTCTTC	CATSREGLRDIGTSPHYEQFF
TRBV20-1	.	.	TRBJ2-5	TGCAGTGCTGGCGAAGGGGTTCTCGAAGAGACCCAGTACTTC	CSAGEGVLEETQYF
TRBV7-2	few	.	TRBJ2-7	TGTGCCAGCAGCCCCAGTCGGTCAACCTACGAGCAGTACTTC	CASSPSRSTYEQYF
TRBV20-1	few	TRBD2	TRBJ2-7	TGCAGTGCTCTATCGAGCGGGAAGCTTTACGAGCAGTACTTC	CSALSSGKLYEQYF
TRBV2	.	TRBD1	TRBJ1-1	TGTGCCAGCCGGGACAGTCTAATGAACACTGAAGCTTTCTTT	CASRDSLMNTEAFF
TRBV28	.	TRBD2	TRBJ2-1	TGTGCCAGCAGCTCCCCGGGACTAGCTAACAATGAGCAGTTCTTC	CASSSPGLANNEQFF
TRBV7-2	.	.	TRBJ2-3	TGTGCCAGCAGCTGGACTGGCCTTAGCACAGATACGCAGTATTTT	CASSWTGLSTDTQYF
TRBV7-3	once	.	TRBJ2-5	TGTGCCAGCAGCTTAACGTCGGCCTCCGATGAGCAGTACTTC	CASSLTSASDEQYF